The 29 T cell receptor beta chains in this list originate from one sample, sequenced in a study of T cells after posttransplantation cyclophosphamide. Methotrexate plus calcineurin inhibitor accompanied controls' myeloablative marrow transplants; sampling was 1 year later. TCRdb keeps only in-frame clones here, not all; method: immunoSEQ multiplex PCR. The profile shows roughly 21,000 clones, 80% to 90% of them singletons. This sample comprised PBMCs, obtained roughly 49 weeks after allogeneic stem cell transplant with calcineurin inhibitor and methotrexate. The receptors were sampled from a female patient between 30 and 39 years old who received an allogeneic stem cell transplant from an unrelated donor, was CMV-positive, and had acute and chronic GVHD. Some T cells may possibly be graft donor cells.

The rearrangement joins TRBV11-3 to TRBJ2-1; D perhaps matches TRBD2 (6 bases). Germline CDR1 and CDR2: SGHNT and YENEEA. This CDR3 is 17 amino acids long. Between the trimmed V and J ends, which lost 1 base and 6 bases, there was a span of 19 bases. DNA of the CDR3: TGTGCCAGCAGCTTAGGGACTACTAACTTGTTGGGCAATGAGCAGTTCTTC. This sequence encodes CASSLGTTNLLGNEQFF.

This clone was recorded only once. The rearrangement uses TRBV6-5 and TRBJ2-7; possibly TRBD2 for D (6 bases). The CDR3 is 15 amino acids. Germline values: CDR1 MNHEY, CDR2 SVGAGI. V lost 2 bases and J lost 3, with 14 bases in between. As DNA, the CDR3 is TGTGCCAGCAGTTACACGGGACTCAAAAGCTACGAGCAGTACTTC. Protein: CASSYTGLKSYEQYF.

A single count supports this clone. This rearrangement joins TRBV7-2 to TRBJ2-4; the match to TRBD2 covers 8 bases. CDR1 is SGHTA and CDR2 is FQGNSA in the germline V gene. The CDR3 runs to 15 residues. J was trimmed by 4 bases and V by 3 bases; bases with no gene match: 5. The CDR3, as DNA: TGTGCCAGCAGCTTGACGGGGGGGGAAAAAAACATTCAGTACTTC. Its translation is CASSLTGGEKNIQYF.

The chain recombines TRBV6-4 with TRBJ1-1, with 7 bases aligning to TRBD1. The CDR3 totals 14 residues. V dropped 5 bases and J dropped 1; count of bases not matched to a gene: 4. Germline lookup yields CDR1 MRHNA and CDR2 SNTAGT. The CDR3 region has the DNA TGTGCCAGCAGTACCGGGACAGAGAACACTGAAGCTTTCTTT. Its translation: CASSTGTENTEAFF.

This clone has just one count. The chain carries TRBV5-1 and TRBJ2-5; 7 positions agree with TRBD2. CDR1 is SGHRS and CDR2 is YFSETQ in the germline V gene. V lost 4 bases and J lost 2; bases outside the gene matches: 8. This CDR3 is 15 amino acids long. CDR3 sequence: CASSSGDPPQETQYF. The CDR3 bases are TGCGCCAGCAGCAGCGGGGACCCCCCACAAGAGACCCAGTACTTC.

The genes are TRBV7-2 and TRBJ2-1; 12 bases agree with TRBD2. CDR3 length: 16 residues. V shed 1 base and J 10 bases; nucleotides not matched to a gene: 8. Germline V lookup: CDR1 SGHTA, CDR2 FQGNSA. The CDR3 DNA follows: TGTGCCAGCAGCTTAGTGGCTAGCGGGAGGGCCGGGGAGCAGTTCTTC. Translation: CASSLVASGRAGEQFF.

CDR3 DNA: TGTGCCTCAAAAGCGGGCCACAGCGACACAGATACGCAGTATTTT. Translating gives CASKAGHSDTDTQYF. This chain joins TRBV19 and TRBJ2-3; maybe TRBD2 (6 bases). V lost 11 bases and J lost 2, with 20 bases in between. This CDR3 region has 15 residues. Germline V gene data show CDR1 as LNHDA and CDR2 as SQIVND (reference sequence).

This clone was seen once. The J gene is TRBJ1-1, the V gene TRBV5-1, with D maybe TRBD1 (5 bases). Trimming shortened V by 5 bases and J by 4 bases, and 12 bases separated the two germline ends. The CDR3 has 13 amino acids. Germline V gene data show CDR1 as SGHRS and CDR2 as YFSETQ. CDR3 DNA sequence: TGCGCCAGCAGTCAGGGTGTAGGCACTGAAGCTTTCTTT. It translates to CASSQGVGTEAFF.

This chain uses TRBV28 with TRBJ2-1; 13 bases are a match to TRBD2. The junction had 6 bases not matched to a gene; V was cut back by 8 bases and J by 5 bases. Germline-derived CDR1 and CDR2 are MDHEN and SYDVKM. The CDR3 runs to 15 residues. In DNA form, the CDR3 reads TGTGCCAGCCGGACTAGCGGGAGAGGAAACAATGAGCAGTTCTTC. Encoded protein: CASRTSGRGNNEQFF.

The rearrangement uses TRBV7-9 and TRBJ2-3; 10 positions agree with TRBD2. Germline values: CDR1 SEHNR, CDR2 FQNEAQ (reference sequence). The V and J ends lost 5 bases and 1 base, in that order; junction bases with no gene match: 3. The CDR3 totals 15 residues. CDR3 coding DNA: TGTGCCAGCAGCCGGACTAGCGGAGGCACAGATACGCAGTATTTT. Residues: CASSRTSGGTDTQYF.

J is TRBJ2-2 and V is TRBV11-2; TRBD2 agrees at 12 bases. The V and J ends lost 5 bases and 7 bases, in that order; junction bases with no gene match: 8. Germline V gene data show CDR1 as SGHAT and CDR2 as FQNNGV. The CDR3 covers 16 residues. CDR3 amino acids: CASSDRTSGKGGELFF. The CDR3 nucleotides read TGTGCCAGCAGCGACCGGACTAGCGGGAAGGGCGGGGAGCTGTTTTTT.

The rearrangement joins TRBV11-2 to TRBJ1-2; tentatively, D is TRBD1 (6 bases). Trimming pared 1 base from V and 8 bases from J, leaving 8 bases between. The CDR3 contains 12 residues. CDR1 is SGHAT, CDR2 FQNNGV, per germline. CDR3 loop: CASSLGDIGYTF. The CDR3 DNA sequence: TGTGCCAGCAGCTTAGGGGACATAGGCTACACCTTC. Full variable domain (missing parts from reference TRBV11-2 and TRBJ1-2): EAGVAQSPRYKIIEKRQSVAFWCNPISGHATLYWYQQILGQGPKLLIQFQNNGVVDDSQLPKDRFSAERLKGVDSTLKIQPAKLEDSAVYLCASSLGDIGYTFGSGTRLTVV.

The V gene is TRBV2, the J gene TRBJ2-4, with a possible D match to TRBD2 (5 bases). Trimming stripped 1 base from V and 1 base from J, with 11 bases between. The CDR3 has 16 residues. The germline CDR1 and CDR2 sequences are SNHLY and FYNNEI. Here the CDR3 reads CASSEGPGGAKNIQYF. CDR3 sequence (DNA): TGTGCCAGCAGTGAAGGGCCCGGCGGGGCCAAAAACATTCAGTACTTC.

A single count supports this clone. This chain uses TRBV6-6 with TRBJ2-5; 7 bases align to TRBD2. CDR1 is MNHNY and CDR2 is SVGAGI in the germline V gene (reference sequence). The V segment lost 7 bases and the J segment 0 bases; nucleotides outside the gene matches: 5. CDR3 length: 14 amino acids. CDR3 residues: CASNAGLDQETQYF. The CDR3 coding sequence is TGTGCCAGCAATGCCGGACTAGACCAAGAGACCCAGTACTTC.

V gene TRBV7-6 combines with J gene TRBJ2-2; D ambiguous. Trimming cost V 7 bases and J 1 base, with 13 bases left between them. This CDR3 is 15 amino acids long. In germline, CDR1 is SGHVS, CDR2 FNYEAQ. This CDR3 is CASTLEHRNTGELFF. The DNA for the CDR3 is TGTGCCAGCACCCTAGAACATCGGAACACCGGGGAGCTGTTTTTT.

V is TRBV20-1 and J is TRBJ2-7; D unresolved. V lost 2 bases and J lost 6, with 5 bases in between. From germline, CDR1 is DFQATT and CDR2 SNEGSKA (reference sequence). The CDR3 runs 10 residues. CDR3 in amino acids: CSARTVEQYF. CDR3 coding DNA: TGCAGTGCTAGAACGGTCGAGCAGTACTTC.

This chain joins TRBV9 and TRBJ2-7; a weak D match, TRBD2 (6 bases). The CDR3 runs 16 residues. Germline V CDR1 and CDR2: SGDLS, YYNGEE. The V end was cut by 3 bases, the J end by 2 bases, with 18 bases between. Here the CDR3 DNA reads TGTGCCAGCAGCGAGGGGACCGGGACTCAAACCTACGAGCAGTACTTC. Its protein product is CASSEGTGTQTYEQYF.

V and J are TRBV9 and TRBJ2-2; D may be TRBD2 (6 bases). The CDR3 is 19 amino acids. Per the germline V gene, CDR1 is SGDLS and CDR2 is YYNGEE. V gave up 0 bases and J gave up 0 bases, with 18 bases separating them. As DNA, the CDR3 is TGTGCCAGCAGCGTAGCCCTTAGCGGACCTGGGGCGAACACCGGGGAGCTGTTTTTT. It yields the protein CASSVALSGPGANTGELFF.

V gene TRBV25-1 combines with J gene TRBJ2-3; a possible D gene is TRBD2 (6 bases). The CDR3 covers 16 residues. The V and J ends lost 8 bases and 3 bases respectively, with 21 bases between them. Germline CDR1 MGHDK, CDR2 SYGVNS. The CDR3 protein is CASSTRRREGTDTQYF. Written as DNA, the CDR3 is TGTGCCAGCTCCACTCGTCGGCGGGAAGGGACAGATACGCAGTATTTT.

To note about this clone: At one end, the junction sequence differs from germline, possibly due to a read error. The V gene is TRBV29-1, the J gene TRBJ2-3; tentatively, D is TRBD1 (5 bases). The CDR3 is 14 amino acids. Germline V lookup: CDR1 SQVTM, CDR2 ANQGSEA. This CDR3 is CSVEAQVETGTQYF. CDR3 bases: TGCAGCGTTGAAGCACAGGTTGAAACAGGTACGCAGTATTTT.

The chain joins TRBV9 to TRBJ1-1; 9 bases map to TRBD1. V gave up 8 bases and J gave up 5 bases; unmatched junction bases: 1. Germline V gene lookup returns CDR1 SGDLS and CDR2 YYNGEE. This CDR3 comprises 11 residues. CDR3 DNA sequence: TGTGCCAGTGGGACAGGGACTGAAGCTTTCTTT. It encodes CASGTGTEAFF.

The chain carries TRBV5-1 and TRBJ2-3, with 7 positions matching TRBD2. Germline V lookup: CDR1 SGHRS, CDR2 YFSETQ. Trimming at V came to 2 bases and at J to 3 bases, leaving 6 bases not matched to a gene. This CDR3 has 15 amino acids. DNA for the CDR3: TGCGCCAGCAGCTTTCGCGAGGGAGGGACAGATACGCAGTATTTT. It is translated as CASSFREGGTDTQYF.

The chain uses TRBV29-1 and TRBJ2-7, with D perhaps matching TRBD1 (5 bases). Looked up from germline, CDR1 is SQVTM and CDR2 is ANQGSEA. Trimming removed 1 base at V and 2 bases at J, with 12 bases between. The CDR3 contains 14 residues. CDR3 in amino acids: CSVEGWGPPYEQYV. The CDR3 DNA is TGCAGCGTTGAAGGTTGGGGCCCTCCCTACGAGCAGTACGTC.

This clone was seen a handful of times. J is TRBJ2-3 and V is TRBV6-4; no clear D. Trimming cost V 6 bases and J 2 bases, with 12 bases left between them. The CDR3 spans 14 residues. Germline values: CDR1 MRHNA, CDR2 SNTAGT. The CDR3 reads CASSPSGSTDTQYF. As DNA, the CDR3 is TGTGCCAGCAGCCCTAGTGGCTCCACAGATACGCAGTATTTT.

The gene calls are TRBV2 and TRBJ2-3; a possible D gene is TRBD2 (6 bases). The CDR3 extends over 14 amino acids. The ends were cut back, 7 bases at V and 6 bases at J, with 17 bases in the middle. Germline lookup yields CDR1 SNHLY and CDR2 FYNNEI. The CDR3: CASKWGGISDTQYF. The CDR3 DNA reads as TGTGCCAGCAAATGGGGCGGGATTTCTGATACGCAGTATTTT.

This chain joins TRBV10-2 and TRBJ1-5, with 7 bases matching TRBD1. This CDR3 is built from 15 residues. V shed 3 bases and J 4 bases; nucleotides not matched to a gene: 6. Germline assignment: CDR1 WSHSY and CDR2 SAAADI. The CDR3 DNA reads TGCGCCAGCAGTGAAGCAGGGGGTAGGAATCAGCCCCAGCATTTT. Protein sequence: CASSEAGGRNQPQHF.

This clone was seen once. The chain joins TRBV30 to TRBJ1-4, with D possibly matching TRBD1 (6 bases). Germline CDR1 is GTSNPN and CDR2 is SVGIG (reference sequence). Trimming stripped 0 bases from V and 5 bases from J, with 13 bases between. The CDR3 consists of 15 residues. Here the CDR3 reads CAWSVGQGRNEKLFF. DNA for the CDR3: TGTGCCTGGAGTGTCGGGCAGGGGAGAAATGAAAAACTGTTTTTT.

V gene TRBV9 combines with J gene TRBJ1-2; 7 bases match TRBD1. This CDR3 has 15 residues. The germline V gene encodes CDR1 SGDLS and CDR2 YYNGEE. Trimming removed 4 bases from V and 4 bases from J; junction bases left unmatched: 10. CDR3 bases: TGTGCCAGCAGCATGACAGGGAGTGGGGTCTATGGCTACACCTTC. Its protein is CASSMTGSGVYGYTF.

This clone was found once. V and J are TRBV30 and TRBJ2-7; TRBD1 might be the D (6 bases). V was shortened by 4 bases and J by 2 bases, with 9 bases between the two germline ends. Germline V gene sequence: CDR1 GTSNPN, CDR2 SVGIG (reference sequence). This CDR3 comprises 12 residues. The CDR3, as DNA: TGTGCCTGGATTCAGGGGACCTACGAGCAGTACTTC. It codes for CAWIQGTYEQYF.